This T cell receptor beta chain was recorded in a study of lymphopenia after photon versus proton radiotherapy. The CDR3 is made up of 12 amino acids. In germline, CDR1 is MNHNY, CDR2 SVGAGI (reference sequence). Trimming left V 5 bases short and J 4 bases short, with 8 bases between. In the case of this clone: Its antigen remains unknown.

The assay was immunoSEQ multiplex PCR, and TCRdb's table has in-frame clones only and misses some. This table holds 35,000 to 40,000 clones, 70% to 90% found once. Study observations and caveats: A bigger post-nadir fall in TCR diversity correlated inversely with survival time in deceased patients. Proton therapy kept repertoires fairly stable, unlike photons, which gained effector/memory cells.

Sequencing was performed on peripheral blood, taken from a patient treated with photon-based radiotherapy. The source is a man between 45 and 60 years old with gastric cancer. This chain connects TRBV6-6 to TRBJ1-1; D gene ambiguous. Here the CDR3 DNA reads TGTGCCAGCAGTGGGTCGGGCACTGAAGCTTTCTTT. Translation: CASSGSGTEAFF.